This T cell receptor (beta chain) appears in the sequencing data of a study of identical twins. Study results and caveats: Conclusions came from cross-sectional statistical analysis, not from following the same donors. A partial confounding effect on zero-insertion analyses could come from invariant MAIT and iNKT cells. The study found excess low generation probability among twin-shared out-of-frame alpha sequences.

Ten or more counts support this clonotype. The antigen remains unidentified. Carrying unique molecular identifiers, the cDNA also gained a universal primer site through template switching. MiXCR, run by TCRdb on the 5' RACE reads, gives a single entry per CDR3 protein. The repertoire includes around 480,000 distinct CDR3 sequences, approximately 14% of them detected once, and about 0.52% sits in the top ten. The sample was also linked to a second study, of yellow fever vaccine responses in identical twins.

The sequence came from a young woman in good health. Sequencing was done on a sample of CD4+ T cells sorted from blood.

The CDR3 DNA is TGTGCCATCAGGAAGGGACAGAAGCAAGAGACCCAGTACTTC. This encodes CAIRKGQKQETQYF. This rearrangement joins TRBV10-3 to TRBJ2-5; 7 bases line up with TRBD1. The germline CDR1 and CDR2 sequences are ENHRY and SYGVKD. The CDR3 is 14 amino acids. The ends lost 6 bases at V and 2 bases at J; junction bases unmatched: 6.